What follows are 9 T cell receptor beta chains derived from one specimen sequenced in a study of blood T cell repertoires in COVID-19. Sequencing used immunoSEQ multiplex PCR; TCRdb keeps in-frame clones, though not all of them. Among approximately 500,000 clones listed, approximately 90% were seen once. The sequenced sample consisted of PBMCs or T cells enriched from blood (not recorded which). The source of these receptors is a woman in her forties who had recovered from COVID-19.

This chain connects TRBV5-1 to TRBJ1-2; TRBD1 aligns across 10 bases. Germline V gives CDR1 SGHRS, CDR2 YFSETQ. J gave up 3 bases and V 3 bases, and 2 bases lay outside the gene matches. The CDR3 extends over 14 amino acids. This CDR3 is CASSWTGGDYGYTF. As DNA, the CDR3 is TGCGCCAGCAGCTGGACAGGGGGGGACTATGGCTACACCTTC.

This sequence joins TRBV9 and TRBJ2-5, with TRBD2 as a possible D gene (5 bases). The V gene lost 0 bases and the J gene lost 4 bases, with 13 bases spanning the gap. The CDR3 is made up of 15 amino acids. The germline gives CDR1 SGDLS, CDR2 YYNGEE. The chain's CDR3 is CASSVVEGVGETQYF. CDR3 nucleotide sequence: TGTGCCAGCAGCGTAGTTGAGGGAGTAGGAGAGACCCAGTACTTC.

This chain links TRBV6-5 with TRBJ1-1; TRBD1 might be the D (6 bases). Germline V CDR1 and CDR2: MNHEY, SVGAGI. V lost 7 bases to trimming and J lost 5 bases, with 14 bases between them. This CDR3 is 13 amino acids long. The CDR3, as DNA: TGTGCCAGCATTCCCGACAGGTATACTGAAGCTTTCTTT. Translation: CASIPDRYTEAFF.

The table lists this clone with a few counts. The CDR3 protein is CASSHGGGSEAFF. The CDR3 DNA reads TGCGCCAGCAGTCACGGAGGGGGCTCTGAAGCTTTCTTT. The V gene is TRBV4-3, the J gene TRBJ1-1, with 7 bases matching TRBD1. The CDR3 totals 13 residues. V lost 6 bases and J lost 6; bases outside the gene matches: 7. In germline, CDR1 is LGHNA, CDR2 YSLEER.

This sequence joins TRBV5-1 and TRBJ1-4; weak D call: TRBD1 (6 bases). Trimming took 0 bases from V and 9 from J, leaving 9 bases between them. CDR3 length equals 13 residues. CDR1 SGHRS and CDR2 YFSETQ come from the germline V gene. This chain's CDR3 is CASSLGQGQKLFF. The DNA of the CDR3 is TGCGCCAGCAGCTTGGGCCAGGGGCAAAAACTGTTTTTT.

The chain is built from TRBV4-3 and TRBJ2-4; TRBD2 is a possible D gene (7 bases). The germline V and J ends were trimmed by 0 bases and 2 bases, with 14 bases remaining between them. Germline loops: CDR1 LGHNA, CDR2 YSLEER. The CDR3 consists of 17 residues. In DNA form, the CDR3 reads TGCGCCAGCAGCCAAGACGGCGGGGGCCCCCCCAAAAACATTCAGTACTTC. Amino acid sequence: CASSQDGGGPPKNIQYF.

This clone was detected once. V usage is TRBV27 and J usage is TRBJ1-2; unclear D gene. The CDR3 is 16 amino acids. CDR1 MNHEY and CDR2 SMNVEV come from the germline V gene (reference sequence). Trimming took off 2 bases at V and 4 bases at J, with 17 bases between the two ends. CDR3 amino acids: CASSLSPLSAGYGYTF. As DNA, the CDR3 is TGTGCCAGCAGTTTAAGCCCTCTCAGCGCTGGCTATGGCTACACCTTC.

The CDR3 DNA sequence: TGTGCCAGCAGCAAAGCCGGGACTAGCGGGAGGTTGAAACCCAAAAACATTCAGTACTTC. It encodes CASSKAGTSGRLKPKNIQYF. The V call is TRBV21-1, the J call TRBJ2-4; the D call in the table, TRBD2, was not verified against the DNA. TRBV21-1 is a pseudogene locus. The CDR3 runs to 20 residues.

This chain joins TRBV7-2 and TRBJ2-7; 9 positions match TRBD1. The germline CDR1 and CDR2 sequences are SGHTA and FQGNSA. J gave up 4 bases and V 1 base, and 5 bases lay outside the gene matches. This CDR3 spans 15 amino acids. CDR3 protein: CASSLGQGGWYEQYF. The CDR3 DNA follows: TGTGCCAGCAGCTTAGGACAGGGGGGCTGGTACGAGCAGTACTTC.